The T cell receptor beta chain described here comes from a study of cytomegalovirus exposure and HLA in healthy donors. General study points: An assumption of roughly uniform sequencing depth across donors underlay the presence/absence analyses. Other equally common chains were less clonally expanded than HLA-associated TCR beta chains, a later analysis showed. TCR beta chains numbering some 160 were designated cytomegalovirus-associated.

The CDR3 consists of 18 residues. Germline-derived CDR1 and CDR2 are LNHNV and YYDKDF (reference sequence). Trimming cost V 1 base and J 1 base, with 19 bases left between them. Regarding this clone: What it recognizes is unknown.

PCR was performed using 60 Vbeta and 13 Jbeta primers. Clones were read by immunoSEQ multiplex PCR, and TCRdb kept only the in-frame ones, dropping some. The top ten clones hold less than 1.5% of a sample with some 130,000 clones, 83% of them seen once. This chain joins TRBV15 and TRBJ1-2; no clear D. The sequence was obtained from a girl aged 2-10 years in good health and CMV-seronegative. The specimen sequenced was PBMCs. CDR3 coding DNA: TGTGCCACCAGCAGAGCGCGTGGGAGGGCCCCCCATAACTATGGCTACACCTTC. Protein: CATSRARGRAPHNYGYTF.